Below, one TCR beta chain is given with its context. It lacks a known antigen. Base quality data are lacking; no much larger clone is found one base away. The source of the sample is a study of cytomegalovirus exposure and HLA in healthy donors (dated by TCRdb to 2015 to 2018). Study-wide context: In an earlier analysis of approximately 500 of the donors, 250 to 300 Gb of sequence data and some 120 million unique TCR beta sequences from about 179 million T cells were reported. Approximately 310 gigabases of sequencing data and tens of millions of unique TCR sequences were included in an early release covering around 600 HLA-typed donors. The genetic ancestry cluster associated with self-reported Caucasian donors included over 65% of the 398 genotyped donors. The study aimed to test whether cataloging public T cell receptors could reveal signatures of past pathogen exposure. The T cell repertoires of about 700 subjects were profiled by immunosequencing and related to cytomegalovirus serostatus. Besides the first cohort of approximately 710 subjects, a separate validation cohort made up of 120 different subjects was used. To predict cytomegalovirus infection status, the study combined high-throughput TCR immunosequencing, statistical association of individual TCRs with disease status, and machine learning. A later analysis re-analyzed previously published TCR beta repertoires from hundreds of donors and added high-resolution HLA genotyping to study TCR occurrence patterns. The later analysis used no new phenotypic data to find candidate immune exposures, relying instead on TCR beta sequences and their occurrence across donors. An earlier analysis of around 580 of the donors used high-throughput TCR beta sequencing to judge whether each TCR beta V gene segment behaved as functional or pseudogenic. Donor age, sex, ethnicity and CMV serostatus were collected together with the repertoire data. Genome-wide SNP genotypes for about 65% of the 666 donors were used in a later genetic analysis, which treated that subset as a discovery cohort. All discovery cohort repertoires had been generated on a single sequencing platform. Both class I and class II loci were covered by HLA typing, at four-digit resolution. Typing coverage varied by locus: about 629-630 donors for A, B, C, DRB1 and DQB1; roughly 560 for DQA1; some 610 for DPA1; under 490 for DPB1. Four to six DR-DQ haplotypes were handled as single units for association and clustering, since linkage in the cohort was strong. On average, roughly 240,000 unique TCR beta nucleotide sequences were sequenced per donor among a few hundred genotyped donors of the cohort, with roughly 18% of those sequences being non-productive.

General study outcomes and caveats: In an earlier analysis of 500 to 650 of the donors, most TCR beta V segments appeared in productive rearrangements about 90% or about 30% of the time, broadly matching IMGT annotations. Most CMV-associated TCR beta chains appeared to be HLA-restricted in a later analysis, and the HLA associations seemed to be driven largely by CMV exposure. The only immune exposure information available for the cohort was CMV serostatus. At a false discovery rate of 0.05, a later analysis linked 16,000 or so TCR beta sequences to specific HLA alleles. A further reported finding was that TCR beta sequences accurately predicted the HLA-A and HLA-B alleles for most subjects in the first cohort. According to a later analysis, parvovirus B19, influenza, CMV and Epstein-Barr virus appeared linked to several top co-occurrence clusters. It was suggested by the authors that the approach could potentially be generalized to other disease states and immunological phenotypes. Because some donors lacked HLA typing at each locus, the association tests relied only on the typed subset. In a later analysis, HLA-associated TCR beta chains were found to be more clonally expanded and to have lower generation probabilities than equally common non-associated chains. The classifier was reported to diagnose cytomegalovirus status with high specificity and sensitivity in both the original and validation cohorts. Correlated functional status among segregating V segments might be attributable to linkage disequilibrium, but an unknown experimental factor could not be ruled out. A cluster of highly shared sequence variants was judged likely to represent a technical artifact of the sequencing pipeline. When HLA alleles, especially DR and DQ, strongly co-occurred, TCR associations were difficult to assign to individual alleles. Presence/absence analyses assumed roughly uniform sequencing depth across donors, an assumption that may not hold. Most TCR sequences were seen in very few donors, while some public TCRs were found in many individuals. A later genetic analysis reported fewer N-insertions in productive TCRs among donors in an Asian-associated ancestry cluster than the roughly 640-donor mean. Three of the identified cytomegalovirus-associated TCR beta chains were confirmed in vitro to be specific for cytomegalovirus antigens. A total of fewer than 200 TCR beta chains were listed by the study as associated with cytomegalovirus. The 87-base-pair reads could not distinguish some IMGT-functional V segments, including TRBV6-2 and TRBV6-3, so those segments were excluded. A later genetic analysis associated a missense DCLRE1C variant with V-gene and J-gene trimming of TCR beta chains, and an independent cohort replicated the association. A later analysis found that TCR association rates varied across HLA loci, with DRB1 alleles showing the most associated TCRs and HLA-C alleles the fewest. Because counts were too low, roughly 18 rarely observed V segments, including chromosome 9 orphons, were left out of the earlier analysis of a few hundred of the donors. In this cohort, only TCR beta chains were sequenced, and detectable features were limited by the absence of alpha or paired-chain data.

The library was produced with the immunoSEQ multiplex PCR assay. A mixture of 60 forward primers for TCR Vbeta segments and 13 reverse primers for TCR Jbeta segments was used in the multiplex PCR. Amplification of the CDR3 region of rearranged TCR beta genes was performed with a multiplex PCR assay on genomic DNA. The amplified TCR beta libraries were sequenced on the Illumina HiSeq System as 87-base-pair reads. Per the original workflow: A later analysis counted tens of millions of unique TCR beta chains across the approximately 700 repertoires, and 10 million to 12 million of these chains were shared by at least two donors. A nearest-neighbor algorithm error-corrected the raw reads and collapsed the reads into unique sequences, merging closely related sequences to remove PCR and sequencing errors. V, D and J gene segments were assigned by aligning CDR3 sequences to IMGT reference sequences. For a sequence to be retained, at least a six-nucleotide match to both a V gene segment and a J gene segment was required. Rearrangements were called productive when the CDR3 lacked stop codons and stayed in frame with V and J; all others were non-productive. CDR3 was defined by IMGT convention, running from the second conserved V-encoded cysteine to the conserved J-encoded phenylalanine. Sequences without an unambiguous match to a single V gene segment were excluded from the earlier analysis of approximately 600 of the donors. An earlier analysis of just under 600 of the donors called V segments functional above 56.7% productive rearrangements and segregating when the between-donor standard deviation exceeded 5%. A statistical classification framework was built for diagnosing cytomegalovirus status from the catalog of TCR beta chain sequences. A later analysis assigned V and J genes by comparing TCR nucleotide sequences with IMGT/GENE-DB human TR gene sequences. In a later analysis, CDR3 sequences and most-parsimonious VDJ recombination scenarios were assigned using the TCRdist pipeline. In a later analysis, every TCR beta chain was defined by the combination of its CDR3 amino acid sequence and its V-gene family, and reads without a unique V-gene family were dropped. In a later analysis, 500 to 650 highly shared, low-generation-probability nucleotide sequences were removed to address suspected cross-contamination and a sequencing artifact. In a later analysis, a clonal expansion index was calculated for each public chain from normalized within-repertoire ranks of inferred template counts. In a later analysis, generation probabilities were computed using a VDJ recombination model fitted to out-of-frame rearrangements, and the results were checked against IGoR. In a later analysis, hypergeometric tests were used to score TCR-TCR, TCR-HLA and TCR-CMV co-occurrence, with a repertoire-size bias correction applied to TCR pairs. In a later analysis, false discovery rates were estimated by permuting HLA or CMV assignments 20 times. In a later analysis, co-occurring TCRs were grouped using DBSCAN, with TCRdist sequence similarity added in when clustering inside HLA-allele-positive subsets. Repertoires with fewer than 30,000 or more than 120,000 public chains, plus five repertoires with anomalous nucleotide sharing, were excluded from co-occurrence clustering. The table comes from immuneACCESS by way of TCRdb, which keeps in-frame sequences with V and J called. Part of the clones is missing from these tables; in studies checked, under half for an unresolved V gene and the rest for unknown reasons. The D gene and trimming were derived from the DNA, and the V and J assignments and clone size from that table. The sample data list 65,000 to 85,000 clones, and roughly 85% of these were observed just once. 1.5% to 2.5% of the sample rests with the top ten.

The CDR3 numbers 15 residues from cysteine through phenylalanine. Of the read, only the CDR3 DNA is kept; its 45 bases are in frame from base 1. The germline V gene supplies CDR1 SGHDN and CDR2 FVKESK. V and J are truncated by 4 bases and 6 bases respectively, leaving an intervening sequence of 19 bases. The cohort consisted of 600 to 750 healthy bone marrow donors. Cohort members were all nominally healthy when sampled, although unrecorded immune exposures were likely present. The donor was CMV seronegative and was included in the group of a few hundred seronegative cohort members. Each donor provided a peripheral blood sample, and peripheral blood mononuclear cells were used for TCR beta sequencing. Genomic DNA was extracted from the blood cell samples with the Qiagen DNeasy Blood Extraction Kit.

This chain is built from TRBV14 and TRBJ2-7, with TRBD1 tentatively as D gene (5 bases match). The sequencing sample was made of PBMCs. The clonotype was recovered from a woman in her 30s in good health and CMV-seronegative. The CDR3 protein: CASSPVARVTGEQYF. The DNA sequence is TGTGCCAGCAGCCCCGTCGCCAGGGTTACCGGCGAGCAGTACTTC.